Presented here are 18 T cell receptor beta chains from one specimen sequenced in a study of blood T cells in healthy people across ages. The second PCR ran roughly 6 to 11 cycles with a sample-barcoded 5' primer and J-beta primers. MiXCR was run by TCRdb on the 5' RACE reads, yielding one entry per CDR3 protein. The table has about 1 million distinct CDR3 sequences, more than 35% seen once. The sample was blood. These receptors originate from a woman in her sixties in good health.

This clonotype was observed a few times. The chain links TRBV20-1 to TRBJ2-1, with TRBD2 identical over 13 bases. The CDR3 totals 15 residues. The germline gives CDR1 DFQATT, CDR2 SNEGSKA (reference sequence). V was clipped by 6 bases and J by 4 bases; unmatched bases: 6. The CDR3 sequence is CSAQGLAGIYNEQFF. Written as DNA, the CDR3 is TGCAGTGCCCAGGGACTAGCGGGGATATACAATGAGCAGTTCTTC.

The chain carries TRBV7-2 and TRBJ2-1, with 9 bases matching TRBD1. The J segment lost 7 bases and the V segment lost 3 bases, leaving 10 bases of the junction unmatched. Germline CDR1 reads SGHTA; CDR2 reads FQGNSA. This CDR3 comprises 16 residues. CDR3 in amino acids: CASSFRGTGLRNEQFF. Here the CDR3 DNA reads TGTGCCAGCAGCTTTCGCGGGACAGGGTTAAGAAATGAGCAGTTCTTC.

The genes are TRBV20-1 and TRBJ1-2; 11 nucleotides align to TRBD1. Germline CDR1 DFQATT, CDR2 SNEGSKA (reference sequence). This CDR3 has 15 amino acids. J gave up 5 bases and V 1 base, and 6 bases lay outside the gene matches. CDR3 region: CSARGKGQGAYGYTF. The CDR3 DNA is TGCAGTGCTAGAGGCAAAGGACAGGGGGCATATGGCTACACCTTC.

Regarding this clonotype: Relative to the germline gene, one junction end is altered; a read error may explain this. The chain couples TRBV6-5 to TRBJ1-5, with a tentative D call TRBD1 (6 bases). CDR1 MNHEY and CDR2 SVGAGI come from the germline V gene. The CDR3 is 15 residues long. CDR3 protein: CASSYKGGSNQLQHF. The CDR3 coding sequence is TGTGCCAGCAGTTACAAAGGGGGAAGCAATCAGCTCCAGCATTTT.

This sequence joins TRBV7-9 and TRBJ2-5; unclear D gene. This CDR3 comprises 14 residues. The V end lost 4 bases, the J end lost 5 bases, and 14 bases lay between the germline ends. From germline, CDR1 is SEHNR and CDR2 FQNEAQ (reference sequence). Here the CDR3 reads CASSSLGPGETQYF. CDR3 DNA sequence: TGTGCCAGCAGCTCCCTCGGCCCTGGGGAGACCCAGTACTTC.

This clonotype was seen ten or more times. The V call is TRBV6-2 or TRBV6-3, the J call TRBJ2-6; D not certain. The V end was cut by 2 bases, the J end by 0 bases, with 5 bases between. The CDR3 extends over 15 amino acids. Germline V gene data show CDR1 as MNHEY and CDR2 as SVGEGT. The CDR3 loop reads CASSYTFSGANVLTF. The CDR3 bases are TGTGCCAGCAGTTACACTTTCTCTGGGGCCAACGTCCTGACTTTC.

This clonotype was detected a few times. This chain joins TRBV10-1 and TRBJ2-3; D remains ambiguous. Germline V gives CDR1 WNHNN, CDR2 SYGVQD (reference sequence). V was trimmed by 3 bases and J by 0 bases, leaving 7 bases between them. CDR3 length: 14 residues. The CDR3, as DNA: TGCGCCAGCAGTGATACCGGCAGCACAGATACGCAGTATTTT. Amino acid sequence: CASSDTGSTDTQYF.

The CDR3 DNA follows: TGTGCCAGCAGTGAATCAGGGCGTTGGGATGAAAAACTGTTTTTT. Protein product: CASSESGRWDEKLFF. The gene calls are TRBV6-1 and TRBJ1-4, with D perhaps TRBD1 (5 bases). Germline lookup yields CDR1 MNHNS and CDR2 SASEGT. The CDR3 spans 15 residues. V lost 2 bases and J lost 6, with 13 bases in between.

The chain carries TRBV20-1 and TRBJ1-1, with 7 bases lining up with TRBD1. Per the germline V gene, CDR1 is DFQATT and CDR2 is SNEGSKA (reference sequence). The CDR3 is 12 residues long. The trim removed 6 bases at V and 10 bases at J, leaving 11 bases unmatched. This CDR3 is CSADPTGSGAFF. For the CDR3, the DNA is TGCAGTGCCGACCCGACAGGGAGCGGAGCTTTCTTT.

This clonotype has ten or more counts. The chain joins TRBV29-1 to TRBJ2-7; 8 positions agree with TRBD1. Trimming cost V 1 base and J 1 base; bases outside gene matches: 9. CDR3 length: 16 residues. The germline V gene has CDR1 SQVTM and CDR2 ANQGSEA. The CDR3 DNA sequence: TGCAGCGTTGAAGTTACGGGACAGGCTAATTCCTACGAGCAGTACTTC. Protein product: CSVEVTGQANSYEQYF.

V gene TRBV7-8 combines with J gene TRBJ1-2; perhaps TRBD1 as D (6 bases). Germline CDR1 is SGHVS and CDR2 is FQNEAQ. The CDR3 loop spans 14 amino acids. V was shortened by 3 bases and J by 5 bases, with 13 bases between the two germline ends. The CDR3 bases are TGTGCCAGCAGCTTGGGGGCTCAGGAGTATGGCTACACCTTC. Its translation is CASSLGAQEYGYTF.

V and J are TRBV18 and TRBJ2-1; no firm D call. The V end lost 5 bases, the J end lost 7 bases, and 9 bases lay between the germline ends. This CDR3 region has 12 residues. Germline CDR1 is KGHSH and CDR2 is LQKENI. CDR3: CASSTRINEQFF. The CDR3, as DNA: TGTGCCAGCTCAACCCGGATTAATGAGCAGTTCTTC.

This chain links TRBV5-1 with TRBJ1-4, with 8 positions matching TRBD1. This CDR3 spans 16 amino acids. Germline-derived CDR1 and CDR2 are SGHRS and YFSETQ. V lost 4 bases and J lost 8; bases outside the gene matches: 13. DNA of the CDR3: TGCGCCAGCAGCGGACGTCCAGGGGGCGAGCGAGAAAAACTGTTTTTT. It translates to CASSGRPGGEREKLFF.

The chain carries TRBV20-1 and TRBJ2-3; 11 nucleotides line up with TRBD2. The CDR3 is 15 residues long. Germline-derived CDR1 and CDR2 are DFQATT and SNEGSKA (reference sequence). DNA for the CDR3: TGCATGATACCGGGACTAGCGGACCTCACAGATACGCAGTATTTT. Its protein is CMIPGLADLTDTQYF.

This clonotype was detected only a few times. V gene TRBV5-6 combines with J gene TRBJ2-1; 8 bases are a match to TRBD1. This CDR3 is built from 13 residues. Trimming at V came to 2 bases and at J to 8 bases, leaving 3 bases not matched to a gene. CDR1 is SGHDT and CDR2 is YYEEEE in the germline V gene. The CDR3 is CASSLMDRDEQFF. CDR3 nucleotide sequence: TGTGCCAGCAGCTTAATGGACAGGGATGAGCAGTTCTTC.

This chain links TRBV25-1 with TRBJ1-4; D possibly corresponds to TRBD1 (5 bases). The germline CDR1 and CDR2 sequences are MGHDK and SYGVNS. V lost 6 bases and J 4 bases, leaving 21 bases between the germline ends. The CDR3 sequence is 17 residues long. CDR3 sequence: CASRAAPGTMFNEKLFF. CDR3 sequence (DNA): TGTGCCAGCAGGGCCGCGCCCGGGACGATGTTTAATGAAAAACTGTTTTTT.

This chain connects TRBV27 to TRBJ2-3; 11 nucleotides align to TRBD2. The trim removed 7 bases at V and 6 bases at J, leaving 6 bases unmatched. The V gene's germline CDR1 is MNHEY and CDR2 SMNVEV (reference sequence). CDR3 size: 14 residues. The CDR3 sequence is CASTPGLAVDTQYF. Written as DNA, the CDR3 is TGTGCCAGCACCCCGGGACTAGCGGTCGATACGCAGTATTTT.

The chain is built from TRBV4-1 and TRBJ2-5, with TRBD1 identical over 8 bases. The V gene end was trimmed by 1 base and the J gene end by 0 bases; junction bases not matched to a gene: 4. Germline V gene lookup returns CDR1 MGHRA and CDR2 YSYEKL. This CDR3 is built from 16 residues. The DNA of the CDR3 is TGCGCCAGCAGCCAAGCGTCCAGGGGGCACCAAGAGACCCAGTACTTC. It codes for CASSQASRGHQETQYF.